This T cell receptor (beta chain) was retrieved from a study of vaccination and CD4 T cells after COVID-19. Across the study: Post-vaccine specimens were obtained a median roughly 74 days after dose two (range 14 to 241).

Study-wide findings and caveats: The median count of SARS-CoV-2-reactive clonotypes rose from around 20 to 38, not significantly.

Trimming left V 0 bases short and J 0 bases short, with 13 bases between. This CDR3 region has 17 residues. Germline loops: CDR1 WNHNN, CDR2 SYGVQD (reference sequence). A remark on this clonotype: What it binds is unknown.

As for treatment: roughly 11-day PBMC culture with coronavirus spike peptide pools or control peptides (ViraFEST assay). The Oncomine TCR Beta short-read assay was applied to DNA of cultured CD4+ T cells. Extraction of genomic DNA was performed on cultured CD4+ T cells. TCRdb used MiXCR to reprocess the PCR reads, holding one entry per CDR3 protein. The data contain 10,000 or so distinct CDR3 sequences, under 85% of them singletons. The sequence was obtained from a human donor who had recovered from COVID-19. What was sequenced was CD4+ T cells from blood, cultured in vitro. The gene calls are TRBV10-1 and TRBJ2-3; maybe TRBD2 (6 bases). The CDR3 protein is CASSESKAGTSTDTQYF. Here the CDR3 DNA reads TGCGCCAGCAGTGAGTCGAAGGCGGGAACTAGCACAGATACGCAGTATTTT.